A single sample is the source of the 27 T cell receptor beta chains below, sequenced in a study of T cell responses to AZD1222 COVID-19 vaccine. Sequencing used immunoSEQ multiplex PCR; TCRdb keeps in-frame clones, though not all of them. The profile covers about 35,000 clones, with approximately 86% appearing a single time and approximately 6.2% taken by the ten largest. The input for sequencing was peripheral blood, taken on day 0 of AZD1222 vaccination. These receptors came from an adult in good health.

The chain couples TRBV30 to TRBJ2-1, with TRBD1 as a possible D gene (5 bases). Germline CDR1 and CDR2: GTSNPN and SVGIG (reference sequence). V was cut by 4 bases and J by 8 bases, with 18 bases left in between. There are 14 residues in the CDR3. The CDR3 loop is CAWNFRAGWDEQFF. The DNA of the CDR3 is TGTGCCTGGAACTTTAGGGCAGGGTGGGATGAGCAGTTCTTC. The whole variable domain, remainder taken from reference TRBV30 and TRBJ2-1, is SQTIHQWPATLVQPVGSPLSLECTVEGTSNPNLYWYRQAAGRGLQLLFYSVGIGQISSEVPQNLSASRPQDRQFILSSKKLLLSDSGFYLCAWNFRAGWDEQFFGPGTRLTVL.

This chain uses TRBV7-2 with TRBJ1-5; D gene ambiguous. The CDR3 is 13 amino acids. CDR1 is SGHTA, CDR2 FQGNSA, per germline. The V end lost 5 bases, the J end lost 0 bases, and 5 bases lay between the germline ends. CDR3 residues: CASSPNSNQPQHF. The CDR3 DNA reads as TGTGCCAGCAGCCCAAATAGCAATCAGCCCCAGCATTTT.

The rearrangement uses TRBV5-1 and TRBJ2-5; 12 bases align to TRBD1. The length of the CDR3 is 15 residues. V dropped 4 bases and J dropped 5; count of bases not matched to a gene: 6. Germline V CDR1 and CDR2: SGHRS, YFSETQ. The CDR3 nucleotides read TGCGCCAGCAGCACGGGACAGGGGGCGTACGAGACCCAGTACTTC. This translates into CASSTGQGAYETQYF.

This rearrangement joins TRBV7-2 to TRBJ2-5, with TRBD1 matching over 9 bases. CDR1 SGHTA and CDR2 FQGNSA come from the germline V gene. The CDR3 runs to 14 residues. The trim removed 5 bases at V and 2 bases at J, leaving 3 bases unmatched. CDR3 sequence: CASSLQGAQETQYF. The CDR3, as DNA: TGTGCCAGCAGCCTACAGGGGGCGCAAGAGACCCAGTACTTC.

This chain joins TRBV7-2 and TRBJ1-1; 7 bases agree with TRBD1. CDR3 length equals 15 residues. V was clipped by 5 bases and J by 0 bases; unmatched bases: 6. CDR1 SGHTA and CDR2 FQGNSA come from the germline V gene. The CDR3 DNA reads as TGTGCCAGCAGCCTGACAGGGACGGTGAACACTGAAGCTTTCTTT. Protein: CASSLTGTVNTEAFF.

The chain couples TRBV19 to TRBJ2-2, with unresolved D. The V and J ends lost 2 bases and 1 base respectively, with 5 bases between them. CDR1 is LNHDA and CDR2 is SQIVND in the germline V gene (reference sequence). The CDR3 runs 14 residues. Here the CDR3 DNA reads TGTGCCAGTAGTATAACGGGGAACACCGGGGAGCTGTTTTTT. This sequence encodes CASSITGNTGELFF.

In DNA form, the CDR3 reads TGTGCCAGCAGCTTGGCAGGAATAAATCAGCCCCAGCATTTT. Amino acids: CASSLAGINQPQHF. The genes are TRBV5-6 and TRBJ1-5; D gene uncertain. This CDR3 region has 14 residues. The V and J ends lost 0 bases and 4 bases respectively, with 8 bases between them. Germline loops: CDR1 SGHDT, CDR2 YYEEEE.

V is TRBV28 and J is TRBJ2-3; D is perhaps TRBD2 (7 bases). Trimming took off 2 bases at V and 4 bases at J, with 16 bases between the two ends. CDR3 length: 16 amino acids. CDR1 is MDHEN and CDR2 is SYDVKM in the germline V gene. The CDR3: CASSLTAGEGADTQYF. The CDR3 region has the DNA TGTGCCAGCAGTTTAACTGCAGGGGAGGGGGCAGATACGCAGTATTTT.

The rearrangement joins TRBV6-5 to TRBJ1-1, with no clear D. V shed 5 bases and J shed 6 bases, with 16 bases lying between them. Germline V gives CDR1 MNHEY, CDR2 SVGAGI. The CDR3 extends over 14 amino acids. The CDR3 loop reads CASSPLPGAPEAFF. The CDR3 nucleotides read TGTGCCAGCAGTCCCCTTCCAGGAGCCCCTGAAGCTTTCTTT.

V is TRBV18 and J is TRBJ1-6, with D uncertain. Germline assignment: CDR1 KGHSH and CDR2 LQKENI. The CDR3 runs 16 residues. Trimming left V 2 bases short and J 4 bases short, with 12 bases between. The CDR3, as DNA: TGTGCCAGCTCACCAAGGTCGGCACCTTATAATTCACCCCTCCACTTT. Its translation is CASSPRSAPYNSPLHF.

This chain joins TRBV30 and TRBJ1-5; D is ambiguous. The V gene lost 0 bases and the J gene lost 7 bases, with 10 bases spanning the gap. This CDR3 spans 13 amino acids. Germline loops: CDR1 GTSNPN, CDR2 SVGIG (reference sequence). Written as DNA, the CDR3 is TGTGCCTGGAGTGTTCAAGAGGGACAGCCCCAGCATTTT. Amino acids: CAWSVQEGQPQHF.

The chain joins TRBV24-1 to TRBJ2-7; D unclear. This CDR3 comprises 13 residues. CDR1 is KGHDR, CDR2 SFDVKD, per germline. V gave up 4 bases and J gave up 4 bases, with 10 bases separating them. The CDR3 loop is CATSDSDEYEQYF. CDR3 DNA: TGTGCCACCAGTGACTCCGACGAGTACGAGCAGTACTTC.

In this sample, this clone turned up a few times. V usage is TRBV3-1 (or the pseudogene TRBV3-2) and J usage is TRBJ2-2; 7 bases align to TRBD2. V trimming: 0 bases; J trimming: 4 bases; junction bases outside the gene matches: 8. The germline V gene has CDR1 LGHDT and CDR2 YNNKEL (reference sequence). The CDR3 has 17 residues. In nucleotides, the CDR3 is TGTGCCAGCAGCCAAGAGGGAGCTAGCGGCCTCACCGGGGAGCTGTTTTTT. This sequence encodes CASSQEGASGLTGELFF.

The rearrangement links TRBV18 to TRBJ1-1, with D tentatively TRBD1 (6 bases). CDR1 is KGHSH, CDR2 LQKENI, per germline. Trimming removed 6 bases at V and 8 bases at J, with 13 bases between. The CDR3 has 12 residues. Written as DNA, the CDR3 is TGTGCCAGCTCCGGACAGAGACAAGAAGCTTTCTTT. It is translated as CASSGQRQEAFF.

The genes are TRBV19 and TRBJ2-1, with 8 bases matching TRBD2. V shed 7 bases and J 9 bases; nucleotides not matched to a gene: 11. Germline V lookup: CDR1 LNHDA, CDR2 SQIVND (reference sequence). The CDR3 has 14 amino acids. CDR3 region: CASTPGTRRVEQFF. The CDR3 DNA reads TGTGCCAGTACTCCCGGGACTAGGCGCGTTGAGCAGTTCTTC.

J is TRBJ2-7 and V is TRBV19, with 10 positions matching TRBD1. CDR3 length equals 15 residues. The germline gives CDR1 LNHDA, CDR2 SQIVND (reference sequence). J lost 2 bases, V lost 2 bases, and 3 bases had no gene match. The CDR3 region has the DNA TGTGCCAGTAGTATATCCGGGACAGGGGCCTACGAGCAGTACTTC. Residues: CASSISGTGAYEQYF.

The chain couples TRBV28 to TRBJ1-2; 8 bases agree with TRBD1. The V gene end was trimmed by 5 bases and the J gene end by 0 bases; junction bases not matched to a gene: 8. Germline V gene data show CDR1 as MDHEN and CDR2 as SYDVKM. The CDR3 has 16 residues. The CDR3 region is CASSGPGTGTNYGYTF. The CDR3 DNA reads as TGTGCCAGCAGTGGGCCCGGGACAGGTACTAACTATGGCTACACCTTC.

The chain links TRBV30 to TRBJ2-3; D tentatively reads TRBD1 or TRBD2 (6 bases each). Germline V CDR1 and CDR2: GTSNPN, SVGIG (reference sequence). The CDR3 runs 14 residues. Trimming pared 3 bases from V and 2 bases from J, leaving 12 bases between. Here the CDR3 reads CAWRGGTPTDTQYF. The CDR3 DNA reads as TGTGCCTGGAGAGGGGGGACCCCCACAGATACGCAGTATTTT.

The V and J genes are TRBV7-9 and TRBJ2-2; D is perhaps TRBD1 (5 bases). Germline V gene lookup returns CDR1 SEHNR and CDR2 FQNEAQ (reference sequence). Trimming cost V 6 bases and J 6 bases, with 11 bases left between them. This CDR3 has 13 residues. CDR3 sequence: CASRAGSPGELFF. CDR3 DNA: TGTGCCAGCAGAGCAGGGTCACCCGGGGAGCTGTTTTTT.

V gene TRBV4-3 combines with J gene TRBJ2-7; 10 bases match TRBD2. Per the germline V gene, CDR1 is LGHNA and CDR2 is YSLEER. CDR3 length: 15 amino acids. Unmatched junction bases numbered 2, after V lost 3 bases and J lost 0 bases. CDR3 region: CASSQLAGASYEQYF. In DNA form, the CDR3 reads TGCGCCAGCAGCCAGCTAGCGGGGGCCTCCTACGAGCAGTACTTC.

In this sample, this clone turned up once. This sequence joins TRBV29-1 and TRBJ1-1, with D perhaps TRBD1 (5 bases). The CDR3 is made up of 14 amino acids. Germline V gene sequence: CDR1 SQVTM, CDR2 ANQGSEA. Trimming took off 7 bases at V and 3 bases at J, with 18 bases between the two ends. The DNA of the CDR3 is TGCAGCGCGCGGGACCCGTTTCGGGACACTGAAGCTTTCTTT. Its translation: CSARDPFRDTEAFF. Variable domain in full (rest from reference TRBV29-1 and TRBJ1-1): SAVISQKPSRDICQRGTSLTIQCQVDSQVTMMFWYRQQPGQSLTLIATANQGSEATYESGFVIDKFPISRPNLTFSTLTVSNMSPEDSSIYLCSARDPFRDTEAFFGQGTRLTVV.

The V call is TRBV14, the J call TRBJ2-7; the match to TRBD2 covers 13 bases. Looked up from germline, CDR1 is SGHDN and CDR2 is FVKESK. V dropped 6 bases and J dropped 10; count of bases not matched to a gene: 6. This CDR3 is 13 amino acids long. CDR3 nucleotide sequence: TGTGCCAGCAGGCGGACTAGCGGGAGCCGTCAGTACTTC. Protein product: CASRRTSGSRQYF. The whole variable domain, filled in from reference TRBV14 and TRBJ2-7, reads EAGVTQFPSHSVIEKGQTVTLRCDPISGHDNLYWYRRVMGKEIKFLLHFVKESKQDESGMPNNRFLAERTGGTYSTLKVQPAELEDSGVYFCASRRTSGSRQYFGPGTRLTVT.

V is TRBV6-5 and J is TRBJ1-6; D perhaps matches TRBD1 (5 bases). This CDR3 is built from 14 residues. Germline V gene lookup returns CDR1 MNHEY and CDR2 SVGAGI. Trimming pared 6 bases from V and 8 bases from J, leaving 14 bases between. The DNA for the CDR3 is TGTGCCAGCAGGGCCGGGACCATGGATTCACCCCTCCACTTT. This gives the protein CASRAGTMDSPLHF.

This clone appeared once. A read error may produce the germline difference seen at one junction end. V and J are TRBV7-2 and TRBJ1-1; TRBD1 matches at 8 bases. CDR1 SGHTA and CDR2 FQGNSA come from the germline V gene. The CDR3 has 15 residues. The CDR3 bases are TGTGCCAGCAGATTAGGGCCAGGGGGCAATGATGAAGCTTTCTTT. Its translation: CASRLGPGGNDEAFF.

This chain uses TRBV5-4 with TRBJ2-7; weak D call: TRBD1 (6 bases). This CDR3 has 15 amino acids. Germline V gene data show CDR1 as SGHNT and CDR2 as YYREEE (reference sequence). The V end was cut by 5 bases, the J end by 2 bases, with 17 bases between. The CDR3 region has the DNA TGTGCCAGCAGTCGCCTACAGGGCCTTACCTACGAGCAGTACTTC. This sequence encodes CASSRLQGLTYEQYF.

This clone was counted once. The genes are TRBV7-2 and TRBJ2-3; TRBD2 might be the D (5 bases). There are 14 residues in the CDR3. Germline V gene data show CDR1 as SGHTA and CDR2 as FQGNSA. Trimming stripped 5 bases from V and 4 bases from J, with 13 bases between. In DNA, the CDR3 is TGTGCCAGCAGCCAAAGGACTGGACCAGATACGCAGTATTTT. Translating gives CASSQRTGPDTQYF.

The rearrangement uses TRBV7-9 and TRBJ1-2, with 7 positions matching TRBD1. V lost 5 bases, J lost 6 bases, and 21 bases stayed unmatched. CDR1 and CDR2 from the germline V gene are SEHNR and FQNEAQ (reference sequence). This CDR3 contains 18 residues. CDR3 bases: TGTGCCAGCAGCAAACTCCTCGTGATTGCAGGGGGTAGTCATGGCTACACCTTC. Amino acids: CASSKLLVIAGGSHGYTF.